The entry that follows covers one TCR beta chain sequence. The CDR3 consists of 15 residues. CDR1 SGHVS and CDR2 FQNEAQ come from the germline V gene. Libraries were UMI-labeled 5' RACE TRB cDNA. Reanalyzing the 5' RACE reads, TCRdb keeps one entry per CDR3 protein, without DNA. The repertoire table contains tens of thousands of distinct CDR3 sequences. This entry belongs to a study of CXCR3-negative and CXCR3-positive naive CD8 T cells. Approximately 300,000 cells per CD8+ T cell subset were flow-sorted in triplicate. The sequencing sample was made of memory CD8+ T cells from blood. The clonotype comes from a human donor in good health. Some clones in this sample may be carry-over from other donors' samples. The V and J genes are TRBV7-8 and TRBJ2-5; TCRdb's assignment of TRBD1 cannot be checked, as there is no DNA. CDR3 protein: CASSLRGGSGETQYF.